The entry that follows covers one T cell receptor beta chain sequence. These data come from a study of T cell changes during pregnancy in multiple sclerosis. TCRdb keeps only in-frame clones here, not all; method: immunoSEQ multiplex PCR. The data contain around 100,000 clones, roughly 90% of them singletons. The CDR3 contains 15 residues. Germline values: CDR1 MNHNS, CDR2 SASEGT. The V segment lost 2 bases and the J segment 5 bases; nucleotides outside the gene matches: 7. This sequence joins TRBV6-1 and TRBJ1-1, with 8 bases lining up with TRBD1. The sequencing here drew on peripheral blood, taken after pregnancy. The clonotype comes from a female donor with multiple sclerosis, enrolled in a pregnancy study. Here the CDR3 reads CASSEYRGGGTEAFF. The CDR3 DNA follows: TGTGCCAGCAGTGAATACAGGGGGGGAGGAACTGAAGCTTTCTTT.